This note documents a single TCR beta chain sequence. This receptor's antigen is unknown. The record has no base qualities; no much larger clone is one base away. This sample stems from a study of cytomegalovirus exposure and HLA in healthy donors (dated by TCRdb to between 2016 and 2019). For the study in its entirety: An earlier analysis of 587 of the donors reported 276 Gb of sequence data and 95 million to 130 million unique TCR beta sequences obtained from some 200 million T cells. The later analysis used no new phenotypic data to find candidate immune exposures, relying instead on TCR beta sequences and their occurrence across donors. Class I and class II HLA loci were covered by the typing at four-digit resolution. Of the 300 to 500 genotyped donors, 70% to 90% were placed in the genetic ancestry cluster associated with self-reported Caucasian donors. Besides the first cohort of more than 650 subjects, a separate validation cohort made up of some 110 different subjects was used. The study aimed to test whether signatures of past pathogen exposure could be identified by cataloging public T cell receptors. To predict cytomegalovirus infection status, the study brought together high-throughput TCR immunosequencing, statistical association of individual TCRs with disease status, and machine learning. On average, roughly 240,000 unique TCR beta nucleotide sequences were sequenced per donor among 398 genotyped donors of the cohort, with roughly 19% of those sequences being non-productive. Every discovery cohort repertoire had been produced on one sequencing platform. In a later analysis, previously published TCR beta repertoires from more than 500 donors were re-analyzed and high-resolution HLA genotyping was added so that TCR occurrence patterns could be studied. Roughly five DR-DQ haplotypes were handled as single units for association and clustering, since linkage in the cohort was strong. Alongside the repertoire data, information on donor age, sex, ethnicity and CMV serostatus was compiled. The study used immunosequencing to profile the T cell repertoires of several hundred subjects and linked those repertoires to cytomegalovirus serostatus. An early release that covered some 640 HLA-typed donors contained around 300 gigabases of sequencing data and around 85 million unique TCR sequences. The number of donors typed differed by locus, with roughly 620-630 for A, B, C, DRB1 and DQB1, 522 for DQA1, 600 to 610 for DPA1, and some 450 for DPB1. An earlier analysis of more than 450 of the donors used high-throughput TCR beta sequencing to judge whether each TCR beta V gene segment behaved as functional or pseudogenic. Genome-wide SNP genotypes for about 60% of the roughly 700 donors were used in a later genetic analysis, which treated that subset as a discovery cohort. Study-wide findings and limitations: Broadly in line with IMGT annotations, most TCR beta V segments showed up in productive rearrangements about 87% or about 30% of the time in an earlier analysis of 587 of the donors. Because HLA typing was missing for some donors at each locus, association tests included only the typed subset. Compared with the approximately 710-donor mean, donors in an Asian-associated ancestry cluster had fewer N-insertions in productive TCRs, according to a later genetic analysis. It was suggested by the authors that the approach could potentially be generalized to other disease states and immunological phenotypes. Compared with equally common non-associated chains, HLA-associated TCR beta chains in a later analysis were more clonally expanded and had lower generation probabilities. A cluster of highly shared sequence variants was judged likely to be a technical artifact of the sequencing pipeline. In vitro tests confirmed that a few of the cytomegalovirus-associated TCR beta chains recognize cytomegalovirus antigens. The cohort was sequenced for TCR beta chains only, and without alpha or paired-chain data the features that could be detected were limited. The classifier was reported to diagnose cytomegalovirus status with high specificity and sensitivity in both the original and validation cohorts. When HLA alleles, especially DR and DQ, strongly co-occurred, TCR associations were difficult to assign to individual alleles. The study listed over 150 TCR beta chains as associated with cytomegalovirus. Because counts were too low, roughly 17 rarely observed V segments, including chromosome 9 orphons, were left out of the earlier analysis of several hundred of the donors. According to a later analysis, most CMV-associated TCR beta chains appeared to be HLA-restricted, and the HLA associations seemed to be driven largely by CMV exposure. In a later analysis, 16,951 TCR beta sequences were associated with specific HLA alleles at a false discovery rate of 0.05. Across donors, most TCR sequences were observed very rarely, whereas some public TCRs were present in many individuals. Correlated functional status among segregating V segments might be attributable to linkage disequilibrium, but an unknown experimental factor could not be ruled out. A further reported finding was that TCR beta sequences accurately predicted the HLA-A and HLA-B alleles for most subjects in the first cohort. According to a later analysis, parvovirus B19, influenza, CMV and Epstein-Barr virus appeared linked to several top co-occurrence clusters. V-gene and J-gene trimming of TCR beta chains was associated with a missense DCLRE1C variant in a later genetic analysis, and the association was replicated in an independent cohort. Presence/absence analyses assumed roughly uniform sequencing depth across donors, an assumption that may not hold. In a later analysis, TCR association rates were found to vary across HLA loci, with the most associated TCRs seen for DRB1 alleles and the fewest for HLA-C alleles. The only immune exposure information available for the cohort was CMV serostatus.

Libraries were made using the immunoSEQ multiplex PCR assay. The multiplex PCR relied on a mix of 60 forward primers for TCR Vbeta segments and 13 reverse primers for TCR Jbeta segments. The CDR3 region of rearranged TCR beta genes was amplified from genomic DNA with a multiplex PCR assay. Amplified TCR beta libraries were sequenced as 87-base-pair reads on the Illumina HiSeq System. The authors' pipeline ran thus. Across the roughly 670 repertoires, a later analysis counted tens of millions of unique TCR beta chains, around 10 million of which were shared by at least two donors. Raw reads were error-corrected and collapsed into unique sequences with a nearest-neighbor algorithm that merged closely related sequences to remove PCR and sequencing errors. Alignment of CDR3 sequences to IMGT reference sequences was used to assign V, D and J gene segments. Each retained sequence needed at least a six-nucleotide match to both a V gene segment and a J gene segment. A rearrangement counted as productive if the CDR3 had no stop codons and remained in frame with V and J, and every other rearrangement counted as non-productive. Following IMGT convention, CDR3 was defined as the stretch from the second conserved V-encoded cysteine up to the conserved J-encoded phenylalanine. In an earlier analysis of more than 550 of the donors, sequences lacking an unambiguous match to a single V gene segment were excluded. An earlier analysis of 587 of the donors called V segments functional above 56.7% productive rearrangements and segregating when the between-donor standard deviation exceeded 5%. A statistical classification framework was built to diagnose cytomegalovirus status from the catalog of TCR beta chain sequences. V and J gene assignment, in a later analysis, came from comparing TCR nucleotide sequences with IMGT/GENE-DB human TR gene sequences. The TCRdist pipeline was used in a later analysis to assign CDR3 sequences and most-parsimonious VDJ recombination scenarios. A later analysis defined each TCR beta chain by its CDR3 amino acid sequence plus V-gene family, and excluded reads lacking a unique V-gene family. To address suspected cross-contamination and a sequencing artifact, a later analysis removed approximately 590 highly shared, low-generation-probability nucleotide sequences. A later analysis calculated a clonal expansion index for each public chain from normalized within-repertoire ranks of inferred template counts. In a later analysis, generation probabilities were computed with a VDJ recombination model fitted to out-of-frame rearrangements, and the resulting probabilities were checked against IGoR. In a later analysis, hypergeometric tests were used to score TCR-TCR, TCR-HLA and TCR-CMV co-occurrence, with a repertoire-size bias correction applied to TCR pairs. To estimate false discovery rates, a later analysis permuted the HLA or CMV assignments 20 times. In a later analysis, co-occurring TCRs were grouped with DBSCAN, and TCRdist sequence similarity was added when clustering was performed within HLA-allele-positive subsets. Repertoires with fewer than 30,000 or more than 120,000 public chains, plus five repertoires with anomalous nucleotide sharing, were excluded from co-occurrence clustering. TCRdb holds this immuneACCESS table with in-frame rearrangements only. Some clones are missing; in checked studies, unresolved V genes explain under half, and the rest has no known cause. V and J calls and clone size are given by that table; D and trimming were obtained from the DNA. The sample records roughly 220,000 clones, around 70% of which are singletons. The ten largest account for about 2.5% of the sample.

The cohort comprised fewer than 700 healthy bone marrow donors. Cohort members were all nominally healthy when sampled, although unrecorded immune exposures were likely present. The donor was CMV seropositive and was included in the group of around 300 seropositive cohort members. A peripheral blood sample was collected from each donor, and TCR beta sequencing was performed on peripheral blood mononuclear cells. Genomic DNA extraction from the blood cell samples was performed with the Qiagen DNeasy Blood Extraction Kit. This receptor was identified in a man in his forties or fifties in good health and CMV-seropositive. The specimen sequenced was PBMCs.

The CDR3 protein is CASSRTSVSGEQFF. Here is the DNA: TGTGCCAGCAGCAGGACTAGCGTGTCCGGTGAGCAGTTCTTC. The sequence is built from TRBV21-1 and TRBJ2-1; no DNA check was done on the table's D call, TRBD2. TRBV21-1 is assigned pseudogene status. From the cysteine through the phenylalanine, the CDR3 covers 14 amino acids. CDR3 DNA only is kept here, 42 bases in frame from base 1.